The present T cell receptor beta chain was sequenced within a study of Graves' ophthalmopathy and Graves' hyperthyroidism. This clonotype was recorded at least ten times. The TCR beta CDR3 regions underwent amplification from RNA transcripts. An opening RT-PCR round employed HTBI primers and preceded a second-round multiplex PCR. TCRdb ran MiXCR on the multiplex PCR reads and lists one entry per CDR3 protein. Found here are just over 600,000 distinct CDR3 sequences, over 20% of them singletons; the top ten hold roughly 6.9%. CDR3 length: 15 residues. Germline values: CDR1 LNHDA, CDR2 SQIVND (reference sequence). V lost 4 bases and J lost 2; bases outside the gene matches: 6.

The chain combines TRBV19 with TRBJ2-7, with TRBD2 matching 9 bases. Sequencing input: peripheral blood. The receptor was isolated from a woman under 30 with stable Graves' hyperthyroidism. Some clones in this sample may be carry-over from other donors' samples. DNA of the CDR3: TGTGCCAGTAGTAGTATAGCGGGAGTCGCCTACGAGCAGTACTTC. This encodes CASSSIAGVAYEQYF.